This T cell receptor (beta chain) was identified in a study of cytomegalovirus exposure and HLA in healthy donors (dated by TCRdb to the late 2010s). In terms of the full investigation: In an earlier analysis of under 750 of the donors, 250 to 300 Gb of sequence data and about 110 million unique TCR beta sequences from about 179 million T cells were reported. A handful of DR-DQ haplotypes were handled as single units for association and clustering because linkage in the cohort was strong. To decide whether each TCR beta V gene segment behaved as functional or pseudogenic, an earlier analysis of some 600 of the donors relied on high-throughput TCR beta sequencing. In addition to the first cohort of 666 subjects, a separate validation cohort of 120 different subjects was used. In a later genetic analysis, genome-wide SNP genotypes for about 55% of the roughly 700 donors were used, and that subset was treated as a discovery cohort. To predict cytomegalovirus infection status, the study combined high-throughput TCR immunosequencing, statistical association of individual TCRs with disease status, and machine learning. An early release that covered roughly 600 HLA-typed donors contained about 300 gigabases of sequencing data and 85 million to 100 million unique TCR sequences. The study aimed to test whether cataloging public T cell receptors could reveal signatures of past pathogen exposure. A later analysis re-analyzed previously published TCR beta repertoires from approximately 670 donors and added high-resolution HLA genotyping to study TCR occurrence patterns. The genetic ancestry cluster associated with self-reported Caucasian donors included 80% to 90% of the approximately 410 genotyped donors. The study profiled the T cell repertoires of about 640 subjects by immunosequencing and related them to cytomegalovirus serostatus. Every discovery cohort repertoire had been produced on one sequencing platform. Across some 400 genotyped donors of the cohort, an average of approximately 200,000 unique TCR beta nucleotide sequences per donor were sequenced, and around 19% of those sequences were non-productive. Donor age, sex, ethnicity and CMV serostatus were collected together with the repertoire data. The later analysis used no new phenotypic data to find candidate immune exposures, relying instead on TCR beta sequences and their occurrence across donors. Typing coverage varied by locus: about 620-640 donors for A, B, C, DRB1 and DQB1; more than 500 for DQA1; over 600 for DPA1; 400 to 480 for DPB1. HLA typing included class I and class II loci at four-digit resolution. What the research found in general, with its limitations: Sequencing depth was assumed to be roughly uniform across donors in the presence/absence analyses, though that assumption may not hold. Cytomegalovirus status was reported to be diagnosed by the classifier with high specificity and sensitivity in both the original and validation cohorts. A group of highly shared sequence variants was considered likely to be a technical artifact of the sequencing pipeline. In a later analysis, TCR association rates were found to vary across HLA loci, with the most associated TCRs seen for DRB1 alleles and the fewest for HLA-C alleles. The study listed approximately 150 TCR beta chains as associated with cytomegalovirus. A later genetic analysis reported fewer N-insertions in productive TCRs among donors in an Asian-associated ancestry cluster than the roughly 700-donor mean. V-gene and J-gene trimming of TCR beta chains was associated with a missense DCLRE1C variant in a later genetic analysis, and the association was replicated in an independent cohort. The authors suggested that the approach could potentially be extended to other disease states and immunological phenotypes. Because HLA typing was missing for some donors at each locus, association tests included only the typed subset. The earlier analysis of 587 of the donors excluded roughly 17 rarely observed V segments, including chromosome 9 orphons, because counts were too low. In a later analysis, HLA-associated TCR beta chains were found to be more clonally expanded and to have lower generation probabilities than equally common non-associated chains. A further reported finding was that TCR beta sequences accurately predicted the HLA-A and HLA-B alleles for most subjects in the first cohort. Most TCR sequences were seen in very few donors, while some public TCRs were found in many individuals. A later analysis associated about 18,000 TCR beta sequences with specific HLA alleles at a false discovery rate of 0.05. Correlated functional status among segregating V segments might reflect linkage disequilibrium, but an unknown experimental factor could not be ruled out. A few of the identified cytomegalovirus-associated TCR beta chains were confirmed in vitro to be specific for cytomegalovirus antigens. In a later analysis, most CMV-associated TCR beta chains were found to appear HLA-restricted, with HLA associations seemingly driven largely by CMV exposure. CMV serostatus was the only immune exposure information available for the cohort. Some IMGT-functional V segments, including TRBV6-2 and TRBV6-3, could not be told apart with the 87-base-pair reads, so those segments were excluded. In an earlier analysis of about 600 of the donors, most TCR beta V segments appeared in productive rearrangements about 87% or about 30% of the time, broadly matching IMGT annotations. When HLA alleles, especially DR and DQ, strongly co-occurred, TCR associations were difficult to assign to individual alleles. Only TCR beta chains were sequenced in this cohort, and the absence of alpha or paired-chain data limited detectable features. In a later analysis, several top co-occurrence clusters were reported to appear linked to parvovirus B19, influenza, CMV and Epstein-Barr virus.

Library preparation used the immunoSEQ multiplex PCR assay. For the multiplex PCR, a mixture combining 60 forward primers for TCR Vbeta segments and 13 reverse primers for TCR Jbeta segments was used. The CDR3 region of rearranged TCR beta genes was amplified from genomic DNA by a multiplex PCR assay. The Illumina HiSeq System was used to sequence the amplified TCR beta libraries as 87-base-pair reads. The authors processed their data as follows. In a later analysis, approximately 74 million unique TCR beta chains were counted across the approximately 640 repertoires, and around 10 million of these chains were shared by at least two donors. Raw reads were error-corrected and collapsed into unique sequences with a nearest-neighbor algorithm that merged closely related sequences to remove PCR and sequencing errors. CDR3 sequences were aligned to IMGT reference sequences to assign V, D and J gene segments. For a sequence to be retained, a match of at least six nucleotides was required to both a V gene segment and a J gene segment. A rearrangement was called productive if the CDR3 had no stop codons and remained in frame with V and J, and every other rearrangement was called non-productive. Following IMGT convention, CDR3 was defined as the stretch from the second conserved V-encoded cysteine to the conserved J-encoded phenylalanine. Sequences without an unambiguous match to a single V gene segment were excluded from the earlier analysis of about 600 of the donors. An earlier analysis of a few hundred of the donors classified V segments as functional when productive rearrangements were above 56.7% and as segregating when the standard deviation between donors was above 5%. To diagnose cytomegalovirus status from the catalog of TCR beta chain sequences, a statistical classification framework was built. A later analysis assigned V and J genes by comparing TCR nucleotide sequences with IMGT/GENE-DB human TR gene sequences. A later analysis assigned CDR3 sequences and most-parsimonious VDJ recombination scenarios with the TCRdist pipeline. In a later analysis, every TCR beta chain was defined by the combination of its CDR3 amino acid sequence and its V-gene family, and reads without a unique V-gene family were dropped. In a later analysis, around 650 highly shared, low-generation-probability nucleotide sequences were removed to address suspected cross-contamination and a sequencing artifact. A later analysis calculated a clonal expansion index for each public chain from normalized within-repertoire ranks of inferred template counts. In a later analysis, generation probabilities were computed using a VDJ recombination model fitted to out-of-frame rearrangements, and the results were checked against IGoR. A later analysis scored TCR-TCR, TCR-HLA and TCR-CMV co-occurrence with hypergeometric tests, applying a repertoire-size bias correction to TCR pairs. In a later analysis, false discovery rates were estimated by permuting HLA or CMV assignments 20 times. In a later analysis, co-occurring TCRs were grouped using DBSCAN, with TCRdist sequence similarity added in when clustering inside HLA-allele-positive subsets. For co-occurrence clustering, repertoires with fewer than 30,000 or more than 120,000 public chains were excluded, along with roughly 5 repertoires with anomalous nucleotide sharing. In TCRdb, the immuneACCESS table is reduced to in-frame sequences with V and J assigned. These tables do not hold every clone; where another copy was compared, an unresolved V gene accounts for under half, and the others remain unexplained. V, J and clone size derive from that table, while D and trimming were established from the DNA sequence. The sample has around 190,000 clones on record, roughly 85% of them singletons. Around 2.3% of the sample rests with the top ten.

Between the V and J ends, shortened by 4 bases and 4 bases respectively, the junction contains 12 bases. The CDR3 numbers 13 residues from cysteine through phenylalanine. Of all the DNA, just the CDR3 is kept, 39 bases in frame from base 1. Per the germline V gene, SGHDT is the CDR1 and YYEEEE is the CDR2. About this clone itself: Its cognate antigen has yet to be identified. Base qualities were left out, and no much larger clone turns up one base away.

The cohort was made up of under 800 healthy bone marrow donors. All cohort members were sampled while nominally healthy, although unrecorded immune exposures were likely present. The donor was CMV seronegative and was included in the group of a few hundred seronegative cohort members. Every donor gave a peripheral blood sample, and the peripheral blood mononuclear cells from that sample were used for TCR beta sequencing. The Qiagen DNeasy Blood Extraction Kit was used to extract genomic DNA from the blood cell samples. Recombination linked TRBV5-6 to TRBJ2-7; the best D guess is TRBD1, with 5 bases matching. The sequenced sample was PBMCs. The receptor was isolated from a woman aged 50 to 65 in good health and CMV-seronegative. The sequenced DNA: TGTGCCAGCAGCCCCCCCACAGGTTACGAGCAGTACTTC. It is translated as CASSPPTGYEQYF. Where the CDR3 stops, the reference TRBV5-6 and TRBJ2-7 genes take over; the full variable domain is DAGVTQSPTHLIKTRGQQVTLRCSPKSGHDTVSWYQQALGQGPQFIFQYYEEEERQRGNFPDRFSGHQFPNYSSELNVNALLLGDSALYLCASSPPTGYEQYFGPGTRLTVT.